The clone carrying this TCR beta chain has just one count. Its target is not known. The protocol was immunoSEQ multiplex PCR, while the TCRdb copy is restricted to in-frame clones and leaves out a portion. The sample has approximately 140,000 clones; more than 70% are singletons. These data are taken from a study of T cell responses to AZD1222 COVID-19 vaccine. Study context: Analyses pooled second doses at about 4 or about 12 weeks.

V was pared by 0 bases and J by 6 bases, with 3 bases of the junction left unmatched. The CDR3 loop spans 14 amino acids. Germline V CDR1 and CDR2: SGHNT, YYREEE (reference sequence). Notes on the study in general: Spike-specific TCR breadth and depth both grew after two AZD1222 doses. White British donors predominated, females outnumbered males, and clonal diversity was possibly underestimated.

The clonotype comes from an adult in good health. The chain couples TRBV5-4 to TRBJ2-3; 8 bases fit TRBD2. Sequenced material: peripheral blood, taken on day 0 of AZD1222 vaccination. CDR3 sequence (DNA): TGTGCCAGCAGCTTGGATCCGGGGGGGGATACGCAGTATTTT. It translates to CASSLDPGGDTQYF.